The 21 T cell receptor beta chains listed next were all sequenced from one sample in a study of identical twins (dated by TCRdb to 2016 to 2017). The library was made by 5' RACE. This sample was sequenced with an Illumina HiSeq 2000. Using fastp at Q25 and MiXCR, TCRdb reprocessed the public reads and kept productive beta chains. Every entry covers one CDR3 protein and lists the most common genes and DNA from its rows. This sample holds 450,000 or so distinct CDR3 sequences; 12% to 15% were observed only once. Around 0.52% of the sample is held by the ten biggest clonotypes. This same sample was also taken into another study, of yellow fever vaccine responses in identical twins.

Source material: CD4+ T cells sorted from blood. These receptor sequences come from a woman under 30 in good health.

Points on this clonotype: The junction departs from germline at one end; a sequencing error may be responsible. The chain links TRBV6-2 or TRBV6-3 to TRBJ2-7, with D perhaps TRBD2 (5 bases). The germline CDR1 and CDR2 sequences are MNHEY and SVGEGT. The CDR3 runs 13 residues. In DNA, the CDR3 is TGTGCCAGCAGTTACTCGGAGTGGAGGCCCAGCGACTTC. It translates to CASSYSEWRPSDF.

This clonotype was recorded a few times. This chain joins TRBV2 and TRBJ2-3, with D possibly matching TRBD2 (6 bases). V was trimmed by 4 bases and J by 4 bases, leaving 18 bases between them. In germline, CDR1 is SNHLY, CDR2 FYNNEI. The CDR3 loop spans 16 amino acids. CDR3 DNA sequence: TGTGCCAGCAGTGGGGACTCACCAAGTCGTGCAGATACGCAGTATTTT. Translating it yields CASSGDSPSRADTQYF. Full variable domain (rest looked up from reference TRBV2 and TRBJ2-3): EPEVTQTPSHQVTQMGQEVILRCVPISNHLYFYWYRQILGQKVEFLVSFYNNEISEKSEIFDDQFSVERPDGSNFTLKIRSTKLEDSAMYFCASSGDSPSRADTQYFGPGTRLTVL.

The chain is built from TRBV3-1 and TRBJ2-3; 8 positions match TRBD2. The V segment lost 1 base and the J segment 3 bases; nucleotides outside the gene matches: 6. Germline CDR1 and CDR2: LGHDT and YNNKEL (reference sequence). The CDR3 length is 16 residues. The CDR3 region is CASSQVASGGTDTQYF. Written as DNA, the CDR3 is TGTGCCAGCAGCCAAGTCGCGAGCGGGGGTACAGATACGCAGTATTTT.

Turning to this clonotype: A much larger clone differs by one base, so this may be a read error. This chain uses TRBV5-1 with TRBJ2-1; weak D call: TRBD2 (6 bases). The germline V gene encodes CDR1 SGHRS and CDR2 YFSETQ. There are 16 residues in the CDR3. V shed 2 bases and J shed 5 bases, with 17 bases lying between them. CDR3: CASSLLVGGTNNEQFF. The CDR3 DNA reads TGCGCCAGCAGCTTACTAGTGGGGGGAACTAACAATGAGCAGTTCTTC.

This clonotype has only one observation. CDR3: CASCLGVVNEQFF. In nucleotides, the CDR3 is TGTGCCAGCTGTTTGGGGGTTGTCAATGAGCAGTTCTTC. V gene TRBV6-2 or TRBV6-3 combines with J gene TRBJ2-1, with D perhaps given as TRBD1 or TRBD2 (5 bases each). The CDR3 is 13 amino acids. Trimming stripped 8 bases from V and 6 bases from J, with 14 bases between. Germline V gene data show CDR1 as MNHEY and CDR2 as SVGEGT.

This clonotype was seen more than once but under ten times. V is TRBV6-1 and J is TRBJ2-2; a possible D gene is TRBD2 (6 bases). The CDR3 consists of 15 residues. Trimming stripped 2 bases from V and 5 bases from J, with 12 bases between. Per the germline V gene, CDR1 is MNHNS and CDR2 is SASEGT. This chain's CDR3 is CASSEIGSLTGELFF. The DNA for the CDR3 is TGTGCCAGCAGTGAAATCGGGAGTTTAACCGGGGAGCTGTTTTTT.

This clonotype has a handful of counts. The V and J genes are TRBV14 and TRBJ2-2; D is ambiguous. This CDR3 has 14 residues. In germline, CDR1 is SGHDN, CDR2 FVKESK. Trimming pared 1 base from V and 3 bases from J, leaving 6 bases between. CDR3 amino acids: CASSQVSDTGELFF. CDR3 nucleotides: TGTGCCAGCAGCCAAGTGTCGGACACCGGGGAGCTGTTTTTT.

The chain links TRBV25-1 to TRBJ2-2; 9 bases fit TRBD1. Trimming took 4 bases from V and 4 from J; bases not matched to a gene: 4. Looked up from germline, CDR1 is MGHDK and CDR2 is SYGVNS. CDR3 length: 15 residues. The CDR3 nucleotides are TGTGCCAGCAGTGCACAGGGGGCTTTCACCGGGGAGCTGTTTTTT. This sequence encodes CASSAQGAFTGELFF.

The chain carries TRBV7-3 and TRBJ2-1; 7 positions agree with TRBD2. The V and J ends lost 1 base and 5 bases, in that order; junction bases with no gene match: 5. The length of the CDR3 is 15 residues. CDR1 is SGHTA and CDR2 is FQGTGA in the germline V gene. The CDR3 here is CASSLNRLADNEQFF. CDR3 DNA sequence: TGTGCCAGCAGCTTAAACCGACTAGCTGACAATGAGCAGTTCTTC. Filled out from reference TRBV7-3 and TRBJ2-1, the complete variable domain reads GAGVSQTPSNKVTEKGKYVELRCDPISGHTALYWYRQSLGQGPEFLIYFQGTGAADDSGLPNDRFFAVRPEGSVSTLKIQRTERGDSAVYLCASSLNRLADNEQFFGPGTRLTVL.

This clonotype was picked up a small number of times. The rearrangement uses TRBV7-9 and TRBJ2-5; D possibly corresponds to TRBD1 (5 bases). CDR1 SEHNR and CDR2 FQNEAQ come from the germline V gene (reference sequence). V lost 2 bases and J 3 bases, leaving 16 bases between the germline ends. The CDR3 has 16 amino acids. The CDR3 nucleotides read TGTGCCAGCAGCTTAATGATCCAGGGTGGGAAAGAGACCCAGTACTTC. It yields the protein CASSLMIQGGKETQYF.

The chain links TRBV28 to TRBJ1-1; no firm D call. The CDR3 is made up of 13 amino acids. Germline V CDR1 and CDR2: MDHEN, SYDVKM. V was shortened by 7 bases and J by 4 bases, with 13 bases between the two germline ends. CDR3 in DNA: TGTGCCAGCACTATCGACACCCGCACTGAAGCTTTCTTT. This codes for CASTIDTRTEAFF.

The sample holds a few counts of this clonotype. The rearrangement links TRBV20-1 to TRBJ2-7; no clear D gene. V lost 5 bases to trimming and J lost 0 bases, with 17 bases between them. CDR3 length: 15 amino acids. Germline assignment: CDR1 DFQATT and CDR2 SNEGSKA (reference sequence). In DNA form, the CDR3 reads TGCAGTGCTGTTGGGCACCCGAGGAGCTCCTACGAGCAGTACTTC. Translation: CSAVGHPRSSYEQYF.

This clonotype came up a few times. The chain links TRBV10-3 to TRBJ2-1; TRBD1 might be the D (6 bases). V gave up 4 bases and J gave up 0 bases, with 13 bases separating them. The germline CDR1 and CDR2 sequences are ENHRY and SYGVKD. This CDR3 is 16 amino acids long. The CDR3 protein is CAISGGQASSYNEQFF. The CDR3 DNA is TGTGCCATCAGTGGGGGGCAGGCTAGCTCCTACAATGAGCAGTTCTTC.

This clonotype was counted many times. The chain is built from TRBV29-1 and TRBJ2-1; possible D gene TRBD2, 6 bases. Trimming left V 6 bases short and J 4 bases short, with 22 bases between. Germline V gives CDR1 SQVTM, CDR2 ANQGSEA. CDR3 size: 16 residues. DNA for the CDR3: TGCAGCGTCGATTCCATCCGGGACTCGCGTTACAATGAGCAGTTCTTC. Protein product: CSVDSIRDSRYNEQFF.

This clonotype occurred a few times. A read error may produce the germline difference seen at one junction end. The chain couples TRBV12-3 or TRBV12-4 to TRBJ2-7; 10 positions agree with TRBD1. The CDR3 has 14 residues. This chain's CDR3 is CASSLAGTGDEQYF. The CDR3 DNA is TGTGCCAGCAGTCTAGCCGGGACAGGGGACGAGCAGTACTTC.

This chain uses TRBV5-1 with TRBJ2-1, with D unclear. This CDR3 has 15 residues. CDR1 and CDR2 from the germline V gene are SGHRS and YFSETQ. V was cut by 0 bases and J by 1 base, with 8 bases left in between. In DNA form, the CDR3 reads TGCGCCAGCAGCTTGGAGGTGGGGTCCTACAATGAGCAGTTCTTC. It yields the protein CASSLEVGSYNEQFF.

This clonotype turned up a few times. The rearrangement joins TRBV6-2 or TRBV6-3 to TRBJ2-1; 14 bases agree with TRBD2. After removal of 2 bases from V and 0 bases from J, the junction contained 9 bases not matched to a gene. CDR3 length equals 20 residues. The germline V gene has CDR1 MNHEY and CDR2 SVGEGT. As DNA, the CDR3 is TGTGCCAGCAGTTACGAACTGACTAGCGGGAGGGCTAACTCCTACAATGAGCAGTTCTTC. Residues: CASSYELTSGRANSYNEQFF.

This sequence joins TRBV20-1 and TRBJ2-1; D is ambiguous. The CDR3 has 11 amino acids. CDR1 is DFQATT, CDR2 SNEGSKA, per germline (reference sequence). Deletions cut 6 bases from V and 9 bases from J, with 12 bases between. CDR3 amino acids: CSAPRVREQFF. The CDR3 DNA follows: TGCAGTGCGCCCCGAGTGCGTGAGCAGTTCTTC.

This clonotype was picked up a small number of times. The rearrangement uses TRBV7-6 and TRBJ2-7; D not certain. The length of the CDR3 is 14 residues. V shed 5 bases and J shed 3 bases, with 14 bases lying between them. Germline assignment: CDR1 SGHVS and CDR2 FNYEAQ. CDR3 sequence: CASSPPTRVYEQYF. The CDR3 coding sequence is TGTGCCAGCAGCCCCCCGACACGAGTCTACGAGCAGTACTTC.

CDR3 sequence: CASSQERTAYQPQHF. For the CDR3, the DNA is TGCGCCAGCAGCCAAGAGAGGACAGCATATCAGCCCCAGCATTTT. The chain uses TRBV4-3 and TRBJ1-5; TRBD1 is a possible D gene (6 bases). The CDR3 loop spans 15 amino acids. Trimming pared 0 bases from V and 5 bases from J, leaving 11 bases between. Germline V lookup: CDR1 LGHNA, CDR2 YSLEER.

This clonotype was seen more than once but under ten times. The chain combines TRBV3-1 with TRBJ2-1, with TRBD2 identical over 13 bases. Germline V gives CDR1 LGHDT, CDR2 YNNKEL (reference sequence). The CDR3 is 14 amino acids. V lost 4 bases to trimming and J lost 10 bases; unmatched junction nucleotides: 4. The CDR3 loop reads CASSLGTSGVEQFF. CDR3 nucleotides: TGTGCCAGCAGCCTGGGGACTAGCGGGGTAGAGCAGTTCTTC.